The clone carrying this T cell receptor (beta chain) was seen only once. Its antigen is unknown. The data were taken from a study of siplizumab effects on memory and regulatory T cells. Overall study results and limits: Greater diversity than memory cells seemed evident in naive T cells, which also appeared to be major alloresponse contributors.

This table comes from immunoSEQ multiplex PCR, and its TCRdb copy is limited to in-frame clones, with some not included. The sample lists fewer than 100,000 clones, just under 95% occurring once. V was clipped by 4 bases and J by 6 bases, with 15 bases between them. The CDR3 contains 14 residues. The germline V gene encodes CDR1 LNHDA and CDR2 SQIVND (reference sequence). The clonotype comes from a human donor in good health. This chain links TRBV19 with TRBJ1-1, with a weak D call TRBD1 (5 bases). Input material: CD8+ T cells sorted from blood. The CDR3 reads CASSNRDWASEAFF. For the CDR3, the DNA is TGTGCCAGTAGTAACCGGGACTGGGCTTCTGAAGCTTTCTTT.